Sequencing of this TCR beta chain was carried out in a study of T cells in localized non-small cell lung cancer. Study results and caveats: Median detection of top 100 tumor clones in adjacent lung was 57 clones. Higher blood T cell density tracked longer overall survival. Sequence data derive from only one tumor region, so heterogeneity remains possible. Uninvolved adjacent lung showed the highest T cell clonality, exceeding tumor.

This CDR3 is built from 12 residues. V lost 5 bases to trimming and J lost 7 bases; unmatched junction nucleotides: 0. Per the germline V gene, CDR1 is SGHTA and CDR2 is FQGTGA. This clone was picked up a small number of times. No antigen is known for it. Sequencing used immunoSEQ multiplex PCR; TCRdb keeps in-frame clones, though not all of them. The table includes 35,000 to 45,000 clones, 70% to 80% detected once. V usage is TRBV7-3 and J usage is TRBJ1-4; 8 bases map to TRBD1. The TCR originated in a woman aged 35-75 years with stage II squamous cell lung carcinoma. The sequencing here drew on PBMCs, taken before any cancer treatment. The CDR3 sequence: CASSTGGEKLFF. The CDR3 DNA follows: TGTGCCAGCAGCACAGGGGGTGAAAAACTGTTTTTT.